The clone carrying this TCR beta chain was recorded once. The antigen is undetermined. This entry is derived from a study of shared clonotypes between healthy human individuals. CDR3 length: 15 amino acids. CDR1 and CDR2 from the germline V gene are LGHNA and YSLEER. Trimming removed 4 bases at V and 2 bases at J, with 14 bases between. TCRdb's copy holds only in-frame clones and misses some; the assay was immunoSEQ multiplex PCR. This repertoire shows some 2,100,000 clones, 90% to 95% found once; its top ten account for 1.7%. Positively selected for CCR7, the CD45RO-negative cells used as naive CD8 cells excluded terminally differentiated effector memory CD45RA+ cells. Study results and limitations: In general, naive subsets displayed greater estimated richness than memory subsets did.

This clonotype originated in a man aged 18 to 35 in good health. Some clones in this sample may be carry-over from other donors' samples. What was sequenced was naive CD8+ T cells from PBMCs. The chain uses TRBV4-3 and TRBJ2-5; D is tentatively TRBD1 or TRBD2 (7 bases each). The CDR3 DNA reads TGCGCCAGCAGCCTCAGGGGGGGGGAACAAGAGACCCAGTACTTC. Protein product: CASSLRGGEQETQYF.